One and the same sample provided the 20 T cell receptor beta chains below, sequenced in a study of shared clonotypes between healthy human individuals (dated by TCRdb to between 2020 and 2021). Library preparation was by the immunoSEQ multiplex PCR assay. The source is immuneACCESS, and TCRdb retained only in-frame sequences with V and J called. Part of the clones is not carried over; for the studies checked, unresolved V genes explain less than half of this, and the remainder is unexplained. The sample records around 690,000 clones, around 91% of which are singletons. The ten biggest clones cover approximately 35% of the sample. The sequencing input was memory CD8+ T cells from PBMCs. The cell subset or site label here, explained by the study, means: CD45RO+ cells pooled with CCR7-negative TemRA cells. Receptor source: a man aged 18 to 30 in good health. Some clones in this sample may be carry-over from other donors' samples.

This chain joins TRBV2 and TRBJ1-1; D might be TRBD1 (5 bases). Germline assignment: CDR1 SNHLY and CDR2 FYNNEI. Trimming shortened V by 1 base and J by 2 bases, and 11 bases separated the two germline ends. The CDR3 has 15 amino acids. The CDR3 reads CASSEGPGDNTEAFF. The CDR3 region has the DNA TGTGCCAGCAGTGAAGGGCCGGGGGATAACACTGAAGCTTTCTTT.

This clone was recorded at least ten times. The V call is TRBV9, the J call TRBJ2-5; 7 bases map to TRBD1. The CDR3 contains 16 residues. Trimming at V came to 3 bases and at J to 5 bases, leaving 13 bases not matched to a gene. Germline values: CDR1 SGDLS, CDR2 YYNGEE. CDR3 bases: TGTGCCAGCAGCGGAGGGACAGATTTATCCGGGGAGACCCAGTACTTC. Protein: CASSGGTDLSGETQYF.

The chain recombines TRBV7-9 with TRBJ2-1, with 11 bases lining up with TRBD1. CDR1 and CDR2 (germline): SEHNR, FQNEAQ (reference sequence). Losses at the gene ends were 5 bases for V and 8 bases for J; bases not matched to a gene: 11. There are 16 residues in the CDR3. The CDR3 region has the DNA TGTGCCAGCAGCACCTGGACAGGGGGCGAAGAGGATGAGCAGTTCTTC. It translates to CASSTWTGGEEDEQFF.

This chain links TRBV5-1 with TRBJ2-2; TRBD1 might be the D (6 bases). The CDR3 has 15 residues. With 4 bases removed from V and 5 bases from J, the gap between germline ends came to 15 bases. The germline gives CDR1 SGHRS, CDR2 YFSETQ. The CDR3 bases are TGCGCCAGCAGCCAGGGGCCAGCTGGGACCGGGGAGCTGTTTTTT. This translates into CASSQGPAGTGELFF. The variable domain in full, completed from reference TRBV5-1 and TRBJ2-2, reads KAGVTQTPRYLIKTRGQQVTLSCSPISGHRSVSWYQQTPGQGLQFLFEYFSETQRNKGNFPGRFSGRQFSNSRSEMNVSTLELGDSALYLCASSQGPAGTGELFFGEGSRLTVL.

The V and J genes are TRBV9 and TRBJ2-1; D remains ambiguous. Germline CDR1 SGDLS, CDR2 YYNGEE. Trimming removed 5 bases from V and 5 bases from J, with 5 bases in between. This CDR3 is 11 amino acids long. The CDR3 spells CASSFNNEQFF. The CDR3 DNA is TGTGCCAGCAGTTTTAACAATGAGCAGTTCTTC.

The CDR3, as DNA: TGTGCCAGCAGCCTTGGACAGTCCGAAATGAACACTGAAGCTTTCTTT. Its protein is CASSLGQSEMNTEAFF. The chain uses TRBV11-2 and TRBJ1-1; TRBD1 might be the D (6 bases). V was shortened by 5 bases and J by 0 bases, with 16 bases between the two germline ends. This CDR3 has 16 amino acids. Germline lookup yields CDR1 SGHAT and CDR2 FQNNGV.

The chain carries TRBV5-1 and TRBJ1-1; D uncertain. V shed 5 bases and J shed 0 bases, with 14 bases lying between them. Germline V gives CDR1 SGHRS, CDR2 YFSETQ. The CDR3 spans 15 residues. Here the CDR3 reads CASRGDHYLNTEAFF. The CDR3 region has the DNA TGCGCCAGCAGGGGTGATCATTATCTGAACACTGAAGCTTTCTTT. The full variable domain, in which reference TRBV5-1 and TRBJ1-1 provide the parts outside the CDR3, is KAGVTQTPRYLIKTRGQQVTLSCSPISGHRSVSWYQQTPGQGLQFLFEYFSETQRNKGNFPGRFSGRQFSNSRSEMNVSTLELGDSALYLCASRGDHYLNTEAFFGQGTRLTVV.

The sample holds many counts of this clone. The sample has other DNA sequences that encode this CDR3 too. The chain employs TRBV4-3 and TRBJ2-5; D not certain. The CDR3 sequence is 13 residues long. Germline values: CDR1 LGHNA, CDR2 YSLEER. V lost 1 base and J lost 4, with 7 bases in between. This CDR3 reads CASSQGLRETQYF. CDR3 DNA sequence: TGCGCCAGCAGCCAAGGACTTCGAGAGACCCAGTACTTC.

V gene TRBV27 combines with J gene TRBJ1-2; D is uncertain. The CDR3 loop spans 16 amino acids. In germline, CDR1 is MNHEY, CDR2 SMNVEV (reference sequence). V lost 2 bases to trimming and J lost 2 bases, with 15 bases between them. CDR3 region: CASSLLVEGLNYGYTF. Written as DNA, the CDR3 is TGTGCCAGCAGTTTACTCGTTGAGGGCCTCAACTATGGCTACACCTTC.

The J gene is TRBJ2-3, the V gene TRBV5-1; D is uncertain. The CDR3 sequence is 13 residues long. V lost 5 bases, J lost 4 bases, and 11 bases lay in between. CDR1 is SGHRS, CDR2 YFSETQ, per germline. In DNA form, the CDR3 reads TGCGCCAGCAGGGTTACCAGCGCAGATACGCAGTATTTT. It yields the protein CASRVTSADTQYF.

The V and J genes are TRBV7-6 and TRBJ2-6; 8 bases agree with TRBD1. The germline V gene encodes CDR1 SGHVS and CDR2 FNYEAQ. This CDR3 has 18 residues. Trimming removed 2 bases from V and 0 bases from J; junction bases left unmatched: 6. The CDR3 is CASSLLTGESSGANVLTF. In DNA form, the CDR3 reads TGTGCCAGCAGCTTATTGACAGGGGAGAGCTCTGGGGCCAACGTCCTGACTTTC.

Here the CDR3 DNA reads TGTGCCAGCAGCAGATTCCCGGGACAGAGCCATAGCACAGATACGCAGTATTTT. Translating gives CASSRFPGQSHSTDTQYF. V is TRBV21-1 and J is TRBJ2-3; the D segment call TRBD1 is taken from the table without a DNA check. TRBV21-1 is annotated as a pseudogene. CDR3 length equals 18 residues.

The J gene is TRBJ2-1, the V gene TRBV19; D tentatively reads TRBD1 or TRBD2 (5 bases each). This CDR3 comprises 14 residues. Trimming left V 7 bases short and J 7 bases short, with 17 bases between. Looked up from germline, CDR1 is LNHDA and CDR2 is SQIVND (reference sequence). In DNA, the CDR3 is TGTGCCAGTACCATCCGGGACGGAGTGAATGAGCAGTTCTTC. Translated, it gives CASTIRDGVNEQFF.

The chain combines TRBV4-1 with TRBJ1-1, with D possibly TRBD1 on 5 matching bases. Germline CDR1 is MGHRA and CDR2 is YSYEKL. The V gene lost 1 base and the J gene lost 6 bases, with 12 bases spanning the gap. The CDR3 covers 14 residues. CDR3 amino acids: CASSQGITGAEAFF. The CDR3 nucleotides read TGCGCCAGCAGCCAAGGTATCACGGGGGCTGAAGCTTTCTTT.

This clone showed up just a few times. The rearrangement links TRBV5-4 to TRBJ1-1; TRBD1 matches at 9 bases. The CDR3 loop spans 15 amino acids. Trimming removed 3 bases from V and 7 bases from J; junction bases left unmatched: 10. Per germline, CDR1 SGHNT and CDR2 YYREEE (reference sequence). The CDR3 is CASSSFGTGKDEAFF. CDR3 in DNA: TGTGCCAGCAGCTCTTTCGGGACAGGGAAAGATGAAGCTTTCTTT.

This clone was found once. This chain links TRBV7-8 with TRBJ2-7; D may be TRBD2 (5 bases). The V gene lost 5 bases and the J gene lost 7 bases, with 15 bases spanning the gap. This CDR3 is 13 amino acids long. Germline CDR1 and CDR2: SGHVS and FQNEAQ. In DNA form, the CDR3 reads TGTGCCAGCAGCCCCAACCCTACGGGGGAGCAGTACTTC. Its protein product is CASSPNPTGEQYF.

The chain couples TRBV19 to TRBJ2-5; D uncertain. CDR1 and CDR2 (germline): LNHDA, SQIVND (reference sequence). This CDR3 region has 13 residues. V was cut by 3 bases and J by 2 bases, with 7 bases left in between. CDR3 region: CASSIWQQETQYF. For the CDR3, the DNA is TGTGCCAGTAGTATTTGGCAGCAAGAGACCCAGTACTTC.

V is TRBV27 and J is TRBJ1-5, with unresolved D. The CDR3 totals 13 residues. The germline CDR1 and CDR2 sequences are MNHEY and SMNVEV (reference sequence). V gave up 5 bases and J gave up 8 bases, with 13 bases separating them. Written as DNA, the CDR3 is TGTGCCAGCAGTCCATCGAGCTGGGAGCCCCAGCATTTT. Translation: CASSPSSWEPQHF.

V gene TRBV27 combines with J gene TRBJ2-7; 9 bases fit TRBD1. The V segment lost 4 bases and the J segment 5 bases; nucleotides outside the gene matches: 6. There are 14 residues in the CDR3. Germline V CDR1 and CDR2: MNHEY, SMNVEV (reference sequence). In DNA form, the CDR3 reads TGTGCCAGCAGTTGGACAGGGGCGCCGAACGAGCAGTACTTC. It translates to CASSWTGAPNEQYF.

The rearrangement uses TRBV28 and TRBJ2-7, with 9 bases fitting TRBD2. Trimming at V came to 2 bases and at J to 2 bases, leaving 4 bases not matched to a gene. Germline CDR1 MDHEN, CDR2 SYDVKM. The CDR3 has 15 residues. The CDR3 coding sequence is TGTGCCAGCAGTTTACTCGCGGGAGGGCCCTACGAGCAGTACTTC. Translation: CASSLLAGGPYEQYF.